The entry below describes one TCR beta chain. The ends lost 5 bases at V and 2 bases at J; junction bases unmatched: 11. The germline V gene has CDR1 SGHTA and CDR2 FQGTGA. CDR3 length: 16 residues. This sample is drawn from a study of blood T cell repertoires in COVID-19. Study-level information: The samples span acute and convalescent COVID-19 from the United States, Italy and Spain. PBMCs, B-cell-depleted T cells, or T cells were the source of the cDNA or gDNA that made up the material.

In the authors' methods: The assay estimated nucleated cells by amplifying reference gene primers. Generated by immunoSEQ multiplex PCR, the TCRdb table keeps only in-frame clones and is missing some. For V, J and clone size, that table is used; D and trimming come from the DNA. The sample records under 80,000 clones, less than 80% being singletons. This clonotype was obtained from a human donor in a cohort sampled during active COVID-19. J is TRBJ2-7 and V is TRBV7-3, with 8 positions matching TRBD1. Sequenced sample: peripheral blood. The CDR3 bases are TGTGCCAGCAGCCCCAGCTTGGGACAGGCGACCTACGAGCAGTACTTC. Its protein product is CASSPSLGQATYEQYF.